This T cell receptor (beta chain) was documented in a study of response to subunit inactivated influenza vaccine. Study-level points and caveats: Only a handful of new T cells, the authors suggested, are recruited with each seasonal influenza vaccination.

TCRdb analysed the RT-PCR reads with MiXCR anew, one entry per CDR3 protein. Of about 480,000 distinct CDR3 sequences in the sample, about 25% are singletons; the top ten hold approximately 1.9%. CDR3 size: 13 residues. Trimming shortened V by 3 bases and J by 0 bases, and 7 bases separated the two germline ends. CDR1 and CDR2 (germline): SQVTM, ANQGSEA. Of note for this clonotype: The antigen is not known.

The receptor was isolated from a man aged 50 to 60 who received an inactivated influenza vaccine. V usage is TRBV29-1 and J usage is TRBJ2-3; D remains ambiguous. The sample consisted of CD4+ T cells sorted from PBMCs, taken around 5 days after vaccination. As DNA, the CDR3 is TGCAGCGTTGAGTTCGGCAGCACAGATACGCAGTATTTT. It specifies CSVEFGSTDTQYF.